The following is a T cell receptor beta chain sequence with its context. This clone was seen at least ten times. No antigen is known for it. The input lacks base qualities; no much larger clone sits a single base away. TCRbeta CDR3 regions were amplified from genomic DNA using the immunoSEQ Assay, a bias-controlled multiplex PCR. Per the original workflow: The number of nucleated cells in each sample was estimated by amplification of reference gene primers within the assay. Sequence reads were collapsed and filtered to measure the absolute abundance of every unique TCRbeta CDR3 rearrangement. For each sample, productive Simpson clonality was calculated by taking the square root of Simpson's diversity index across productive rearrangements. Imported from immuneACCESS, the table was reduced by TCRdb to in-frame sequences with V and J called. These copies leave out some clones; in studies compared against another copy, an unresolved V gene accounts for under half, and the cause of the remainder is not known. V and J calls and clone size are given by that table; D and trimming were obtained from the DNA. The sample table holds about 230,000 clones, of which roughly 79% were seen once. The ten biggest clones cover roughly 8% of the sample.

This record comes from a study of blood T cell repertoires in COVID-19 (TCRdb year 2020). In the study overall: The collaborator samples originated in the United States, Italy and Spain and spanned the acute and convalescent phases of COVID-19. The prospective study material was composed of cDNA or gDNA derived from T cells, B-cell-depleted T cells, or PBMCs. Deeply sampled blood TCRbeta repertoires from subjects exposed to, actively infected with, or recovered from COVID-19 were included in the dataset. A freely available public database, intended as a resource for researchers studying the immune response to SARS-CoV-2, is where the repertoires were released. Samples came from the ongoing ImmuneRACE study (first 160 participants) plus 1,254 subjects from 6 global collaborators. The sample metadata nearly always contained a de-identified subject ID, COVID-19 status, age in years and sex. Where available, HLA class I and class II types were taken from metadata supplied by the sample provider and were not determined by assay-based typing.

Overall study results and their limits: The amount of clinical and demographic metadata varied by source and participant and was provided uncurated.

One collaborating source in Seattle enrolled patients during active infection and followed them longitudinally through the course of disease. Each collaborating institution followed its own protocols to collect whole blood in K2EDTA tubes. For TCRbeta analysis, collaborator samples were shipped as frozen whole blood, as isolated PBMCs, or as DNA extracted from either sample type. CDR1 and CDR2, per the germline V gene, are MNHEY and SVGEGT. Trimming leaves V shorter by 5 bases and J shorter by 3 bases, with the junction holding 4 bases beyond the gene matches. From the cysteine up to the phenylalanine, the CDR3 has a length of 14 residues. Left in the record is the CDR3 DNA by itself, 42 bases read in frame from the first base.

Sample: peripheral blood. The chain couples TRBV6-2 or TRBV6-3 to TRBJ1-5, and 7 bases in between align with TRBD1. This sequence was found in a woman aged 80 or older with COVID-19, enrolled during active disease. The nucleotides are TGTGCCAGCAGTAACAGGGGTTTCAATCAGCCCCAGCATTTT. This translates into CASSNRGFNQPQHF.